The clone carrying this T cell receptor (beta chain) has a handful of counts. Antigen specificity is unknown. The V end lost 6 bases, the J end lost 6 bases, and 9 bases lay between the germline ends. The CDR3 runs to 11 residues. In germline, CDR1 is MNHNY, CDR2 SVGAGI (reference sequence). These data are taken from a study of CD8+ T cells in alopecia areata. cDNA prepared by RNA extraction and subsequent reverse transcription served as the template for sequencing. Generated by immunoSEQ multiplex PCR, the TCRdb table keeps only in-frame clones and is missing some. The table records about 210,000 clones, 50% to 60% of them present only once. Broader study findings: Compared with normal scalp, lesional scalp had higher clonality and more expanded CD8+ clones. Among the 100 top clones, expanded CD8+ clones, like scalp clonality, were significantly decreased by tofacitinib.

Treatment defined: oral pan-JAK inhibitor, 5-10 mg twice daily. The sequenced sample was CD4+ T cells sorted from blood, obtained at week 4, from a patient treated with tofacitinib. The sequence was obtained from a human donor with alopecia areata. The J gene is TRBJ2-7, the V gene TRBV6-6; TRBD2 might be the D (5 bases). The CDR3, as DNA: TGTGCCAGCAGGTCTGAGGGCGAGCAGTACTTC. It specifies CASRSEGEQYF.